The source of this T cell receptor beta chain is a study of blood T cell repertoires in COVID-19 (dated by TCRdb to the early 2020s). Study-level background: Samples from collaborators originated in the United States, Italy and Spain and spanned both the acute and convalescent phases of COVID-19. The prospective study material was composed of cDNA or gDNA derived from T cells, B-cell-depleted T cells, or PBMCs. Sample metadata almost always included a de-identified subject ID, COVID-19 status, age in years and sex. The repertoires were made available in a free public database intended to serve as a resource for research on the immune response to SARS-CoV-2. The dataset comprised deeply sampled blood TCRbeta repertoires from subjects exposed to, actively infected with, or recovered from COVID-19. Where HLA class I and class II types were available, the types were taken from metadata supplied by the sample provider, not from assay-based typing. Samples were obtained from the ongoing ImmuneRACE study (first 160 participants) and from some 1,300 subjects provided by 6 global collaborators.

The collaborating institutions used their own protocols to collect whole blood in K2EDTA tubes. Collaborator samples were shipped for TCRbeta analysis as frozen whole blood, isolated PBMCs, or DNA extracted from either sample type. TCRbeta CDR3 regions were amplified from genomic DNA by means of the immunoSEQ Assay, a bias-controlled multiplex PCR. Regarding the original processing steps: The number of nucleated cells in each sample was estimated by amplification of reference gene primers within the assay. To quantify the absolute abundance of each unique TCRbeta CDR3 rearrangement, sequence reads were collapsed and filtered. Productive Simpson clonality was computed per sample as the square root of Simpson's diversity index over productive rearrangements. The clones in this table, taken by TCRdb from immuneACCESS, are in-frame only. Not every clone is retained; where verified, under half of the shortfall comes from an unresolved V gene, and the cause of the rest is unknown. The V and J calls and clone size are taken from that table; D and trimming were inferred from the DNA. The sample profile shows 120,000 or so clones; approximately 90% of them were found once. About 8% of the sample rests with the top ten.

This clone was seen only once. It lacks a known antigen. No qualities accompany the bases; no much larger clone lies one base away. Trimming removed 7 bases from V and 5 bases from J; the gene matches leave 13 bases unexplained. The germline V gene sets CDR1 to SGHDT and CDR2 to YYEEEE. Taken from cysteine to phenylalanine, the CDR3 has 15 residues. The only DNA kept is the CDR3, 45 bases in frame from the first base. Summary of the overall study and its limitations: The quantity of clinical and demographic metadata differed by source and by participant and was supplied without curation.

This clonotype was sampled from a human donor in a cohort sampled during active COVID-19. The chain employs TRBV5-6 and TRBJ2-5; 8 middle bases align to TRBD2. Sequencing used peripheral blood. The DNA sequence is TGTGCCAGCGGGGACAACGGGGGGGCCTCGGAGACCCAGTACTTC. It translates as CASGDNGGASETQYF.